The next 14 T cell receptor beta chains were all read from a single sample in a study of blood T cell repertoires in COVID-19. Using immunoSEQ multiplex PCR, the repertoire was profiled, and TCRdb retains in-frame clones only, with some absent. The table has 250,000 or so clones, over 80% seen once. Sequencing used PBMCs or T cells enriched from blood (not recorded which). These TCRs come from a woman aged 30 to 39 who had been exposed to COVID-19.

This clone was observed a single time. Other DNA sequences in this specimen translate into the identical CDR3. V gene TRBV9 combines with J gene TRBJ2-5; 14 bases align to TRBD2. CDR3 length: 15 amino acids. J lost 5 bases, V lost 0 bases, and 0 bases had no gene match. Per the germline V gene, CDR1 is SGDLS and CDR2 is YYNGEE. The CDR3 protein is CASSVGLAGGETQYF. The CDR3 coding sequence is TGTGCCAGCAGCGTAGGACTAGCGGGAGGGGAGACCCAGTACTTC.

Here the CDR3 reads CASSYSVRVLAYEQYF. The CDR3 coding sequence is TGTGCCAGCAGTTACTCGGTCAGGGTGTTGGCCTACGAGCAGTACTTC. V is TRBV6-5 and J is TRBJ2-7; perhaps TRBD1 as D (5 bases). Germline assignment: CDR1 MNHEY and CDR2 SVGAGI. The CDR3 runs 16 residues. Trimming took off 0 bases at V and 2 bases at J, with 14 bases between the two ends.

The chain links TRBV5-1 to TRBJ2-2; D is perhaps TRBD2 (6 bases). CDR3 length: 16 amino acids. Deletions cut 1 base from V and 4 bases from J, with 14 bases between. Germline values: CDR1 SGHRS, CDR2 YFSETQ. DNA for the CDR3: TGCGCCAGCAGCTTGACGGAGGCCGGGAGCACCGGGGAGCTGTTTTTT. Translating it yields CASSLTEAGSTGELFF. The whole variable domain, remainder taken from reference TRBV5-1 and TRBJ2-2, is KAGVTQTPRYLIKTRGQQVTLSCSPISGHRSVSWYQQTPGQGLQFLFEYFSETQRNKGNFPGRFSGRQFSNSRSEMNVSTLELGDSALYLCASSLTEAGSTGELFFGEGSRLTVL.

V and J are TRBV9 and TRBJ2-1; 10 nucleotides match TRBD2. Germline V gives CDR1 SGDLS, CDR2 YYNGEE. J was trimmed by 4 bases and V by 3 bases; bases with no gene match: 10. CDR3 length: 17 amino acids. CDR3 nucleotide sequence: TGTGCCAGCAGCGACAAACCAAGCGGGAGGGTTTACAATGAGCAGTTCTTC. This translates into CASSDKPSGRVYNEQFF.

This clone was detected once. CDR3 coding DNA: TGCGCCAGCAGCACCCGGACAGGGCTGAACACTGAAGCTTTCTTT. The encoded protein is CASSTRTGLNTEAFF. V gene TRBV4-1 combines with J gene TRBJ1-1, with 8 bases that match TRBD1. Germline V lookup: CDR1 MGHRA, CDR2 YSYEKL. V gave up 5 bases and J gave up 0 bases; unmatched junction bases: 5. This CDR3 is built from 15 residues.

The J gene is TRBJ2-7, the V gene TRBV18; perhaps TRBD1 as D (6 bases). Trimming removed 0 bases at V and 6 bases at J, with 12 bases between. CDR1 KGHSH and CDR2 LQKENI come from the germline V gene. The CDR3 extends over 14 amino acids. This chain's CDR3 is CASSPPTGTGEQYF. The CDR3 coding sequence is TGTGCCAGCTCACCACCTACAGGGACGGGCGAGCAGTACTTC.

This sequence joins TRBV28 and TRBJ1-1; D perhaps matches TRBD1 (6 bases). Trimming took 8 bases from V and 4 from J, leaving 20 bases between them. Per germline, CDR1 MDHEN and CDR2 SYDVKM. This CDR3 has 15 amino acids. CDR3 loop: CASPSPTGAGTEAFF. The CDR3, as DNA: TGTGCCAGCCCATCCCCGACAGGTGCAGGCACTGAAGCTTTCTTT.

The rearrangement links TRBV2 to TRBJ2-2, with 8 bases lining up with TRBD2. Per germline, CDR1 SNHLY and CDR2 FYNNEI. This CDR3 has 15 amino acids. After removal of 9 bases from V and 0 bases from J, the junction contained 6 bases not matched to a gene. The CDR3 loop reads CASSPLAANTGELFF. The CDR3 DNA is TGTGCCAGTTCTCCACTAGCGGCGAACACCGGGGAGCTGTTTTTT.

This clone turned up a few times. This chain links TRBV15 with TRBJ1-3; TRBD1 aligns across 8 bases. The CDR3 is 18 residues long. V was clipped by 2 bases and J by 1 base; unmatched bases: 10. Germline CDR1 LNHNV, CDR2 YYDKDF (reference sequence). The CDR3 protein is CATSRFFWDRTSGNTIYF. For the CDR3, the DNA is TGTGCCACCAGCAGATTTTTCTGGGACAGGACTTCTGGAAACACCATATATTTT.

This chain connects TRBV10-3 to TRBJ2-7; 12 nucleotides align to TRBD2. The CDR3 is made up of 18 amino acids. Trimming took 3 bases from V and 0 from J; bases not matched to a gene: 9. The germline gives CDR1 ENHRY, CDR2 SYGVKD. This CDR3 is CAISDKVLLAGGSYEQYF. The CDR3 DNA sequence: TGTGCCATCAGTGATAAAGTCCTACTAGCGGGAGGCTCCTACGAGCAGTACTTC.

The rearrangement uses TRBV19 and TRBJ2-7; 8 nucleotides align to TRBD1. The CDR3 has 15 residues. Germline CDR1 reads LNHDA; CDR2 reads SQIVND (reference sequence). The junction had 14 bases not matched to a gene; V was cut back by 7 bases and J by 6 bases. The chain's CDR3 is CASKSVAGGTGEQYF. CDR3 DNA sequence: TGTGCCAGTAAGAGTGTGGCAGGGGGCACGGGCGAGCAGTACTTC.

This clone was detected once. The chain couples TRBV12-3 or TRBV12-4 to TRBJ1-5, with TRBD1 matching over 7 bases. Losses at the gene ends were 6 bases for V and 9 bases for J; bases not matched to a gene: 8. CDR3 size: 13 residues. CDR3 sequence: CASSDRAQGPQHF. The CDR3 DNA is TGTGCCAGCAGCGACAGGGCCCAGGGGCCCCAGCATTTT.

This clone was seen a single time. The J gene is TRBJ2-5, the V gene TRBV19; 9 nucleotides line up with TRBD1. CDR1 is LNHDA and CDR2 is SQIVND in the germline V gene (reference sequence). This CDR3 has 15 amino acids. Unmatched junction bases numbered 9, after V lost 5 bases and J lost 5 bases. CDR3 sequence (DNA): TGTGCCAGTAGTGAGGGACAGGGTCCCCAGGAGACCCAGTACTTC. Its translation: CASSEGQGPQETQYF.

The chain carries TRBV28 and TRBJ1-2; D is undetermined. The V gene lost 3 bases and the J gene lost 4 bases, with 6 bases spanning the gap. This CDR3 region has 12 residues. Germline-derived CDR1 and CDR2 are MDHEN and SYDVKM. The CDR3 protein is CASSFVSYGYTF. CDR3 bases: TGTGCCAGCAGTTTTGTCAGCTATGGCTACACCTTC.